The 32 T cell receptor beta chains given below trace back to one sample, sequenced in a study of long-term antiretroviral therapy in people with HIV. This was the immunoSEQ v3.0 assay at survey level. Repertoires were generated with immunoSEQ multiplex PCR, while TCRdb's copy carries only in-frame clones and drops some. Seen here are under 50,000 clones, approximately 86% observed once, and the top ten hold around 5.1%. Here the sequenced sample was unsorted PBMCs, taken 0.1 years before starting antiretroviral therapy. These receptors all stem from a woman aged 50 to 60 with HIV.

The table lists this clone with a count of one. The CDR3, as DNA: TGTGCCATCAGTGACCAGACGGATACGCAGTATTTT. Residues: CAISDQTDTQYF. The gene calls are TRBV10-3 and TRBJ2-3; D unclear. The V gene lost 3 bases and the J gene lost 6 bases, with 7 bases spanning the gap. Germline values: CDR1 ENHRY, CDR2 SYGVKD. The CDR3 has 12 amino acids.

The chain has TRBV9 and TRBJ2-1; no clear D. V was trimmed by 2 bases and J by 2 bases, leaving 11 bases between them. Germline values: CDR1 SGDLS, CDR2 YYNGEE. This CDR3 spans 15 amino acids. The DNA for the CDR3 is TGTGCCAGCAGCGTCGTTACAGCGACCTACAATGAGCAGTTCTTC. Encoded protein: CASSVVTATYNEQFF.

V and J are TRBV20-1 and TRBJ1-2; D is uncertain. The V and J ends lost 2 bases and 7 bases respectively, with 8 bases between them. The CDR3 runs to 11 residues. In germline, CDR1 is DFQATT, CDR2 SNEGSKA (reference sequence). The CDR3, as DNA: TGCAGTGCTAGAATAGGTCTTGGCTACACCTTC. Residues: CSARIGLGYTF.

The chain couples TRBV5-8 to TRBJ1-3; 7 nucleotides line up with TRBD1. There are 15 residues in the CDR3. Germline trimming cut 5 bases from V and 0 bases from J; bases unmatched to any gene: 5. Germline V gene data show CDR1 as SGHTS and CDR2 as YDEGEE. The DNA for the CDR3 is TGTGCCAGCAGGGTGACAGGGAACTCTGGAAACACCATATATTTT. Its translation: CASRVTGNSGNTIYF. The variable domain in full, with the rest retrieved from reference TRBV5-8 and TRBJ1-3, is EAGVTQSPTHLIKTRGQQATLRCSPISGHTSVYWYQQALGLGLQFLLWYDEGEERNRGNFPPRFSGRQFPNYSSELNVNALELEDSALYLCASRVTGNSGNTIYFGEGSWLTVV.

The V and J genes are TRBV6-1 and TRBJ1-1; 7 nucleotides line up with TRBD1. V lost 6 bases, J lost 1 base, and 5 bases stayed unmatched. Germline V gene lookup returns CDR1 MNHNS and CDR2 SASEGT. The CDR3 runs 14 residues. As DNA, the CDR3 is TGTGCCAGCAGCCGGGACAGCCGGAACACTGAAGCTTTCTTT. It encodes CASSRDSRNTEAFF.

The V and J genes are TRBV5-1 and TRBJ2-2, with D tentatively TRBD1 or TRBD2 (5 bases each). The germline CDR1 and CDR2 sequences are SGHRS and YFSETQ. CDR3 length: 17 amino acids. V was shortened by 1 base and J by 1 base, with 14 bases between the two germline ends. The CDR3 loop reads CASSLFGGALNTGELFF. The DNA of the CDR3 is TGCGCCAGCAGCTTGTTTGGGGGAGCGCTGAACACCGGGGAGCTGTTTTTT.

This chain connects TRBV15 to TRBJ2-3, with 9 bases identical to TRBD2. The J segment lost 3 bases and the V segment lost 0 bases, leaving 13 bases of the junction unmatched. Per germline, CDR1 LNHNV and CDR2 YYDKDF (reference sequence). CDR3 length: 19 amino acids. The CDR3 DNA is TGTGCCACCAGCAGAGATCAGGTGCGGGGGGGCCCGGGAACAGATACGCAGTATTTT. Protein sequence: CATSRDQVRGGPGTDTQYF.

The CDR3 region has the DNA TGTGCCAGCAGTCAGCAGCGGGGGAGGAGGAACGAGCAGTACTTC. Its translation is CASSQQRGRRNEQYF. The chain is built from TRBV6-5 and TRBJ2-7; 8 nucleotides agree with TRBD2. J gave up 5 bases and V 5 bases, and 11 bases lay outside the gene matches. CDR1 is MNHEY, CDR2 SVGAGI, per germline. The CDR3 has 15 amino acids.

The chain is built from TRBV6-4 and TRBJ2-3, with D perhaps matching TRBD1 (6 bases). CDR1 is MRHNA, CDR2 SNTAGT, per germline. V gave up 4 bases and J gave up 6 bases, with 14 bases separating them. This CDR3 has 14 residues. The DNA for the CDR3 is TGTGCCAGCAGTGCAGCAGGGGAAGGCGATACGCAGTATTTT. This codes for CASSAAGEGDTQYF.

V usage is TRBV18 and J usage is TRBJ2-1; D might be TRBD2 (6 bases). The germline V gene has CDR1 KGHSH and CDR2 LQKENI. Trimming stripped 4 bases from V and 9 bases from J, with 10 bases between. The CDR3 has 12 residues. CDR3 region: CASSRLGVEQFF. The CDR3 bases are TGTGCCAGCTCACGACTAGGGGTTGAGCAGTTCTTC.

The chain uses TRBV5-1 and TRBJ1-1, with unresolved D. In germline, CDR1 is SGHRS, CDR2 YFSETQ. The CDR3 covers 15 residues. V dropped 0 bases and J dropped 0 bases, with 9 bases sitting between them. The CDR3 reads CASSLGRLLNTEAFF. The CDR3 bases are TGCGCCAGCAGCTTGGGGCGGCTACTGAACACTGAAGCTTTCTTT.

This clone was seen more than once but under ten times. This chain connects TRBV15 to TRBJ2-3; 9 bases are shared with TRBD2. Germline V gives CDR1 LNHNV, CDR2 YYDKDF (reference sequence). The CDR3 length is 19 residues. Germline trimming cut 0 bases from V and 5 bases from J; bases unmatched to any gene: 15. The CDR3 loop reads CATSREGVAGGPFGDTQYF. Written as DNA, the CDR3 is TGTGCCACCAGCAGAGAAGGCGTTGCGGGGGGGCCTTTTGGAGATACGCAGTATTTT.

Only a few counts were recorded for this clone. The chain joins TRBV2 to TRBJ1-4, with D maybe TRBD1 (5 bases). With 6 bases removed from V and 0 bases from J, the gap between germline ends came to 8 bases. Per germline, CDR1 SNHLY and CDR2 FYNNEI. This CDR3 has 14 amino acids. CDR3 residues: CASRDTATNEKLFF. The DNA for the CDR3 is TGTGCCAGCAGGGACACCGCAACTAATGAAAAACTGTTTTTT.

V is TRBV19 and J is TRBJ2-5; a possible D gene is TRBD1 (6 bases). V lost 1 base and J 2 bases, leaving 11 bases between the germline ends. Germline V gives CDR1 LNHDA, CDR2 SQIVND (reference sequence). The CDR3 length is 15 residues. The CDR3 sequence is CASSIAQTGQETQYF. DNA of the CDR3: TGTGCCAGTAGTATAGCGCAGACAGGACAAGAGACCCAGTACTTC.

The CDR3 DNA reads TGTGCCAGCAGTGAACCTAGCGCCCCGGGAGATACGCAGTATTTT. As protein: CASSEPSAPGDTQYF. This chain connects TRBV2 to TRBJ2-3; D is possibly TRBD2 (6 bases). This CDR3 comprises 15 residues. Germline V lookup: CDR1 SNHLY, CDR2 FYNNEI. V was pared by 2 bases and J by 5 bases, with 14 bases between.

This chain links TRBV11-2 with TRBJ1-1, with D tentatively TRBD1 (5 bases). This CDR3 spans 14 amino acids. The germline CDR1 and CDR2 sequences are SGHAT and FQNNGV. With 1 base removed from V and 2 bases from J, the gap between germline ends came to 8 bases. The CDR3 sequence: CASSLGQINTEAFF. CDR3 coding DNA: TGTGCCAGCAGCTTAGGACAGATTAACACTGAAGCTTTCTTT.

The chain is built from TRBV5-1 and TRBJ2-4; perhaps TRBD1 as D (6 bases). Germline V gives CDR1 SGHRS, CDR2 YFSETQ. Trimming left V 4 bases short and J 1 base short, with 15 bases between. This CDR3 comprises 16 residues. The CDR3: CASSQGTQRAKNIQYF. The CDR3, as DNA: TGCGCCAGCAGCCAGGGGACCCAGCGGGCCAAAAACATTCAGTACTTC.

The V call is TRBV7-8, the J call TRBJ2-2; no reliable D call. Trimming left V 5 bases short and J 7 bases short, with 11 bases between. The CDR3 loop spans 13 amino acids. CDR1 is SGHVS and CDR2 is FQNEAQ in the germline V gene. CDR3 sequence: CASSPYTDGELFF. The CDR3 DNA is TGTGCCAGCAGCCCGTACACCGACGGGGAGCTGTTTTTT.

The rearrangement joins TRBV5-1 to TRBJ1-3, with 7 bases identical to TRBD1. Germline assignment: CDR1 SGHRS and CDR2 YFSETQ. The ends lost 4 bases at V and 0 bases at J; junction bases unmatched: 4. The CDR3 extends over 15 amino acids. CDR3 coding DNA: TGCGCCAGCAGCCCCTGGACAGGCTCTGGAAACACCATATATTTT. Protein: CASSPWTGSGNTIYF.

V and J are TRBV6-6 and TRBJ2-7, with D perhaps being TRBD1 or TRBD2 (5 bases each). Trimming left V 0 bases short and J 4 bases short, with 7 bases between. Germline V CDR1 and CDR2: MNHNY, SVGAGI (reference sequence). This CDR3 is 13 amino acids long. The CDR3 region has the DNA TGTGCCAGCAGTTACTCCAGGGAGTACGAGCAGTACTTC. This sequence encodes CASSYSREYEQYF.

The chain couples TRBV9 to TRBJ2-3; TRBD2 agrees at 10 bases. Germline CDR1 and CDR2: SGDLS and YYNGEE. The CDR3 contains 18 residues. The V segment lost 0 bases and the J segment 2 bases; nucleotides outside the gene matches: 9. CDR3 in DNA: TGTGCCAGCAGCGTAGCCCCGGCTAGCGGGGGACCCACAGATACGCAGTATTTT. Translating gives CASSVAPASGGPTDTQYF.

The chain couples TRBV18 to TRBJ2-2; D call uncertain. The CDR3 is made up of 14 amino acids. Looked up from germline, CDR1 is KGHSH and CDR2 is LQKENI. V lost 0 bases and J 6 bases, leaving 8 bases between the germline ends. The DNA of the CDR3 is TGTGCCAGCTCACCACCTAGTTCTCCCGGGGAGCTGTTTTTT. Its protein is CASSPPSSPGELFF.

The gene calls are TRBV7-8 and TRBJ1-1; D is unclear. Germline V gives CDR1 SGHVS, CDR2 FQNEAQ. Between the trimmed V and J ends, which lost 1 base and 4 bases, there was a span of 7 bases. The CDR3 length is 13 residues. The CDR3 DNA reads TGTGCCAGCAGCTTAGGCGCCCGCACTGAAGCTTTCTTT. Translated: CASSLGARTEAFF. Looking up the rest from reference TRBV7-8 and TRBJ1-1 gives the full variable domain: GAGVSQSPRYKVAKRGQDVALRCDPISGHVSLFWYQQALGQGPEFLTYFQNEAQLDKSGLPSDRFFAERPEGSVSTLKIQRTQQEDSAVYLCASSLGARTEAFFGQGTRLTVV.

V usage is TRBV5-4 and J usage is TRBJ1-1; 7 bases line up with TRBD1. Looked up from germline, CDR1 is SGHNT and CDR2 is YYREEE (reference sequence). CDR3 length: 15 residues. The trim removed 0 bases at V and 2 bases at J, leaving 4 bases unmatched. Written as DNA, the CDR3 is TGTGCCAGCAGCTTGGTGGGAGGGGGCAACACTGAAGCTTTCTTT. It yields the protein CASSLVGGGNTEAFF.

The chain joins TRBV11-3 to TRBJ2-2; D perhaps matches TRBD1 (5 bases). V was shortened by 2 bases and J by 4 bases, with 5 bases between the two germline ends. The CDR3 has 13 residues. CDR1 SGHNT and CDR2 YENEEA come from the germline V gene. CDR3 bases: TGTGCCAGCAGCTTAAGGGGCACCGGGGAGCTGTTTTTT. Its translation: CASSLRGTGELFF.

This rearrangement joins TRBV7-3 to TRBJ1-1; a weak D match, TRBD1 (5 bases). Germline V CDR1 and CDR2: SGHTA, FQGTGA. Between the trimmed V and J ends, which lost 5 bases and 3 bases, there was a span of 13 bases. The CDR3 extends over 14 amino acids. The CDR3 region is CASSIFGGDTEAFF. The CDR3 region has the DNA TGTGCCAGCAGCATCTTCGGGGGGGACACTGAAGCTTTCTTT.

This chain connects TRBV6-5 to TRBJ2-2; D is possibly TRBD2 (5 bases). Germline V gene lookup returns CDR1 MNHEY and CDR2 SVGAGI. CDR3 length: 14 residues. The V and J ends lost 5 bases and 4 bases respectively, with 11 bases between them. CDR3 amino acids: CASSTGISTGELFF. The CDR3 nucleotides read TGTGCCAGCAGTACGGGGATTTCCACCGGGGAGCTGTTTTTT.

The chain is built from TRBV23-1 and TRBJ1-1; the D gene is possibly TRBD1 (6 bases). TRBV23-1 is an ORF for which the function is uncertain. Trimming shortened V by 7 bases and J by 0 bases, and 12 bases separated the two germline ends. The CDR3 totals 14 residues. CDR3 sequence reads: CASTPGHLNTEAFF. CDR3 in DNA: TGCGCCAGCACGCCGGGACACTTGAACACTGAAGCTTTCTTT.

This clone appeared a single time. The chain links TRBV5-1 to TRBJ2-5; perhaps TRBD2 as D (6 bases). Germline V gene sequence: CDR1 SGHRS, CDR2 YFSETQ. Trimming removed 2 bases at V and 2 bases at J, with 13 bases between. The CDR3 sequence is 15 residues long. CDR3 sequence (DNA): TGCGCCAGCAGCTTTAGGTTCGGGGGTCAAGAGACCCAGTACTTC. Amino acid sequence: CASSFRFGGQETQYF.

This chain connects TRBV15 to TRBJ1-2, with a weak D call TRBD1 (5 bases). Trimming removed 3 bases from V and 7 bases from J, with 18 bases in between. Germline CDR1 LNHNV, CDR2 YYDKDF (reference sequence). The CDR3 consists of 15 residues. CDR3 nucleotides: TGTGCCACCAGCAGTGCATGGGGGATTCGCAGTGGCTACACCTTC. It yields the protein CATSSAWGIRSGYTF.

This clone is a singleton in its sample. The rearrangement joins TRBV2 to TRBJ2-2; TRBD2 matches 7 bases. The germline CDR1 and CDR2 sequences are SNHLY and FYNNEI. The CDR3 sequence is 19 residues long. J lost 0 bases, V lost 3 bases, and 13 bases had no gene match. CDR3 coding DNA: TGTGCCAGCAGTGAGGTGCGGGGCTCTAGCGGCCCGAACACCGGGGAGCTGTTTTTT. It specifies CASSEVRGSSGPNTGELFF.

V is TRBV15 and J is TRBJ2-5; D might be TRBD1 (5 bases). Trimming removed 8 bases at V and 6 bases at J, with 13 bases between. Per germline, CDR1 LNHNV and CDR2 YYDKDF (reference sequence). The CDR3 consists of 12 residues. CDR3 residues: CATGYGQQTQYF. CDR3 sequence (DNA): TGTGCCACCGGTTACGGACAACAGACCCAGTACTTC.